This TCR beta chain appears in the sequencing data of a study of a mutant IDH1 vaccine in newly diagnosed glioma (dated by TCRdb to the early 2020s). Background on the whole study: Vaccination began 4-6 weeks after radiotherapy alone, or alongside temozolomide cycles in the chemotherapy-containing groups. The week-35 safety follow-up was designated visit V12, and the week-47 end of study was designated visit V13. Of the approximately 30 treated patients, about 62% were male and about 40% were female, and the mean age was about 40 years. Prior to enrollment, standard therapy consisting of radiotherapy alone, temozolomide alone, or radiochemotherapy with temozolomide had been administered to patients, with the combination being received by most patients. For exploratory analyses, longitudinal TCRB deep sequencing was carried out in around 26 treated patients wherever samples were available. Six visits were used for peripheral blood collection: V03 (baseline), V05, V07, V10, V12 and V13.

General study outcomes and caveats: Immune responses induced by the vaccine were seen in roughly 95% of patients across multiple MHC alleles. The authors noted that analyses of patient blood samples could not be reproduced because of sample limitations. Availability determined which PBMC samples were chosen for TCRB deep sequencing. Pseudoprogression appeared unrelated to alterations in the top peripheral T cell clonotypes detected by TCRB sequencing.

A word on this clone: Its antigen is currently not known. Base quality data are lacking; no much larger clone is found one base away.

Libraries were built with the immunoSEQ multiplex PCR assay. Rearranged TCR beta chain sequences were amplified with the hsTCRB Kit following the manufacturer's protocol. Sequencing of TCRB libraries was carried out on an Illumina MiSeq. The authors' analysis ran thus. Demultiplexing, trimming and gene mapping were performed with the kit vendor's proprietary platform. In its TCRdb copy, this immuneACCESS table keeps in-frame sequences only and misses some clones. Where compared with another copy, unresolved V genes explain less than half of these, and the others have no known cause. The V and J calls and clone size were taken over from that table, and D and trimming were inferred from the DNA. This sample is represented by 53,000 or so clones; 70% to 85% of them were singletons. Jointly, the top ten make up 5.5% to 8.5% of the sample. This sample's time point label indicates: week 35, safety follow-up. Each vaccine dose, consisting of 300 ug of a 20-mer mutant IDH1 peptide in Montanide, was administered subcutaneously with topical imiquimod. Patients received eight vaccinations in weeks 1, 3, 5, 7, 11, 15, 19 and 23, corresponding to visits V03 through V10. Donors had newly diagnosed WHO grade 3 or 4 IDH1-mutant astrocytomas with loss of nuclear ATRX. The samples were drawn from NOA16, a multicentre, single-arm, open-label phase I trial in Germany that tested a mutant IDH1 peptide vaccine in humans for the first time. Genomic DNA for TCRB sequencing was isolated from EDTA blood with the DNeasy Blood and Tissue Kit.

The clonotype was recovered from a man in his forties or fifties with glioma. Sequencing used PBMCs, obtained from a glioma patient whose treatment included an IDH1 peptide vaccine.

The CDR3 protein is CASSLWGGTGELFF. The DNA sequence is TGTGCCAGCAGCTTGTGGGGGGGCACCGGGGAGCTGTTTTTT. Here the chain combines TRBV5-6 and TRBJ2-2, and 7 junctional nucleotides match TRBD2. From the germline V gene, CDR1 is SGHDT and CDR2 is YYEEEE. Including the terminal cysteine and phenylalanine, the CDR3 comprises 14 residues. Here the CDR3 DNA is all that survives: 42 bases in frame from base 1. Relative to germline, V is missing 1 base and J is missing 4 bases, with 1 base of the junction outside any gene match.